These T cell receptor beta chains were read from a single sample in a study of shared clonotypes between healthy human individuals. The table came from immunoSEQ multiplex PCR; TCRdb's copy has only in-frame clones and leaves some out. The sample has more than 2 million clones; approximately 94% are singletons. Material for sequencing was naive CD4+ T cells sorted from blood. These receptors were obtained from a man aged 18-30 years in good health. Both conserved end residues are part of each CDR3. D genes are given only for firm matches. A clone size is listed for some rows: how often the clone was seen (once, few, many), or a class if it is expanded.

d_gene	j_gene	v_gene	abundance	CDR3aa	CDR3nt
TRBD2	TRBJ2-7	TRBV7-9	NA	CASLIAGGYEQYF	TGTGCCAGTCTTATAGCGGGGGGCTACGAGCAGTACTTC
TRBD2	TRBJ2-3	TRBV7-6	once	CASSLRLAGHDTQYF	TGTGCCAGCAGCCTTAGACTAGCGGGACATGATACGCAGTATTTT
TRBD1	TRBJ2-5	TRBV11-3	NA	CASSSSRQGGETQYF	TGTGCCAGCAGCTCATCTCGACAGGGGGGAGAGACCCAGTACTTC
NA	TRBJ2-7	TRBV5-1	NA	CASSFSTGTYEQYF	TGCGCCAGCAGCTTTTCAACCGGGACCTACGAGCAGTACTTC
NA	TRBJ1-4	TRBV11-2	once	CASSPLERRVEKLFF	TGTGCCAGCAGCCCCTTAGAGCGGCGGGTCGAAAAACTGTTTTTT
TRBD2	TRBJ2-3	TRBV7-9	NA	CASSPPGLAVTDTQYF	TGTGCCAGCAGCCCCCCGGGACTAGCGGTTACAGATACGCAGTATTTT
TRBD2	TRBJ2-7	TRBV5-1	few	CASSFSGGPYEQYF	TGCGCCAGCAGTTTCAGCGGGGGGCCGTACGAGCAGTACTTC
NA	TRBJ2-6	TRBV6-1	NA	CASSEGATGANVLTF	TGTGCCAGCAGTGAAGGGGCCACTGGGGCCAACGTCCTGACTTTC
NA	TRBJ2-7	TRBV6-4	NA	CASSPEGYEQYF	TGTGCCAGCAGTCCGGAAGGCTACGAGCAGTACTTC
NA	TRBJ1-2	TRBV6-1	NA	CASSEAALGYTF	TGTGCCAGCAGTGAAGCGGCGTTAGGCTACACCTTC
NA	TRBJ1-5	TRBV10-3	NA	CAISEVRGQPQHF	TGTGCCATCAGTGAAGTCAGGGGTCAGCCCCAGCATTTT
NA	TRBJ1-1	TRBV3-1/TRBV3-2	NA	CAGRQAFF	TGTGCCGGAAGACAAGCTTTCTTT
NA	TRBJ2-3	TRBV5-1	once	CASTNTGKSTDTQYF	TGCGCCAGCACCAACACAGGGAAGAGCACAGATACGCAGTATTTT
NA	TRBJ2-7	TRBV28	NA	CASRDEGSFYEQYF	TGTGCCAGCAGGGACGAGGGGAGTTTCTACGAGCAGTACTTC
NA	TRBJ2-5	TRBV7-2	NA	CASSSRGGGRETQYF	TGTGCCAGCAGTAGCAGAGGGGGCGGGAGAGAGACCCAGTACTTC
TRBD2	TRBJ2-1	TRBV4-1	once	CASSSWTSGGYNEQFF	TGCGCCAGCAGCTCATGGACTAGCGGGGGCTACAATGAGCAGTTCTTC
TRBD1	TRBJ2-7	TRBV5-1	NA	CASSLQGQGFDEQYF	TGCGCCAGCAGCTTACAGGGGCAGGGTTTTGACGAGCAGTACTTC
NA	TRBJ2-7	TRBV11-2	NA	CASSPTGARYEQYF	TGTGCCAGCAGCCCCACGGGGGCTAGGTACGAGCAGTACTTC
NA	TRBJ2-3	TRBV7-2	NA	CASSLSGVSTDTQYF	TGTGCCAGCAGCTTATCAGGGGTCAGCACAGATACGCAGTATTTT
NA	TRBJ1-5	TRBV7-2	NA	CASSLRDTRDQPQHF	TGTGCCAGCAGCTTAAGGGACACGCGGGATCAGCCCCAGCATTTT
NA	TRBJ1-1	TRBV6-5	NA	CASSYSGRNTEAFF	TGTGCCAGCAGTTACTCCGGCAGGAACACTGAAGCTTTCTTT
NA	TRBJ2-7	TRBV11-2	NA	CASSLTDSYEQYF	TGTGCCAGCAGCTTGACGGACTCCTACGAGCAGTACTTC
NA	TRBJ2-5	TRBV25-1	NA	CASSEAGIQETQYF	TGTGCCAGCAGTGAGGCGGGGATACAAGAGACCCAGTACTTC
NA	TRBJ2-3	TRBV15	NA	CATSKRQGGTDTQYF	TGTGCCACCAGCAAACGACAGGGAGGGACAGATACGCAGTATTTT
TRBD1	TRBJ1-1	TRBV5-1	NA	CASSWASTGVNTEAFF	TGCGCCAGCAGCTGGGCCTCGACAGGGGTGAACACTGAAGCTTTCTTT
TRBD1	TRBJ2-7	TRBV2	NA	CASSGGTGVLYEQYF	TGTGCCAGCAGTGGAGGGACAGGGGTGTTGTACGAGCAGTACTTC
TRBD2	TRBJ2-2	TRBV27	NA	CASSLGGRITGELFF	TGTGCCAGCAGTTTGGGCGGGAGGATCACCGGGGAGCTGTTTTTT
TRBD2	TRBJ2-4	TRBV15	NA	CATSIGTSGSKNIQYF	TGTGCCACCAGCATTGGGACTAGCGGGAGCAAAAACATTCAGTACTTC
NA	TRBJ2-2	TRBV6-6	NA	CASLSGGNTGELFF	TGTGCCAGCCTATCCGGGGGGAACACCGGGGAGCTGTTTTTT
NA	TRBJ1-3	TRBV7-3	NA	CASSREGGNTIYF	TGTGCCAGCAGCCGAGAGGGGGGAAACACCATATATTTT
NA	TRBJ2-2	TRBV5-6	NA	CASSSYPRDTGELFF	TGTGCCAGCAGCTCCTACCCTAGAGACACCGGGGAGCTGTTTTTT
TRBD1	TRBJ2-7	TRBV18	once	CASSLGQGAFDGYEQYF	TGTGCCAGCTCACTCGGACAGGGGGCGTTCGATGGATACGAGCAGTACTTC
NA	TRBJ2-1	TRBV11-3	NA	CASSLPRDATKDDYNEQFF	TGTGCCAGCAGCTTACCCCGGGACGCCACCAAAGATGACTACAATGAGCAGTTCTTC
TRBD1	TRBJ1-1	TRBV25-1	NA	CASRTGANTEAFF	TGTGCCAGCAGGACAGGGGCGAACACTGAAGCTTTCTTT
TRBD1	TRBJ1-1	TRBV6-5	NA	CASRGQENTEAFF	TGTGCCAGCAGGGGACAGGAGAACACTGAAGCTTTCTTT
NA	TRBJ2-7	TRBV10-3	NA	CAISEFDEQYF	TGTGCCATCAGTGAGTTCGACGAGCAGTACTTC
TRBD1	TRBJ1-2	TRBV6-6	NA	CASSDRVGLGYF	TGTGCCAGCAGTGACAGGGTGGGCCTCGGCTACTTC
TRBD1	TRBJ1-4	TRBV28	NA	CASSPGQNEKLFF	TGTGCCAGCAGCCCGGGACAGAATGAAAAACTGTTTTTT
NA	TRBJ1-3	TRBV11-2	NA	CASSSRPGTIGNTIYF	TGTGCCAGCAGCTCCAGGCCCGGGACAATCGGAAACACCATATATTTT
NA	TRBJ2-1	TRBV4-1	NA	CASSQVWSSSRNEQFF	TGCGCCAGCAGCCAAGTCTGGTCTAGCTCTAGGAATGAGCAGTTCTTC
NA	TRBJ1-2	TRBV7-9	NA	CASSLAEGQLRGYTF	TGTGCCAGCAGCTTAGCGGAAGGACAGCTGAGGGGCTACACCTTC
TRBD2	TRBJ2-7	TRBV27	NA	CASSALRGSGSSYEQYF	TGTGCCAGCAGTGCCCTACGTGGGAGCGGGAGCTCCTACGAGCAGTACTTC